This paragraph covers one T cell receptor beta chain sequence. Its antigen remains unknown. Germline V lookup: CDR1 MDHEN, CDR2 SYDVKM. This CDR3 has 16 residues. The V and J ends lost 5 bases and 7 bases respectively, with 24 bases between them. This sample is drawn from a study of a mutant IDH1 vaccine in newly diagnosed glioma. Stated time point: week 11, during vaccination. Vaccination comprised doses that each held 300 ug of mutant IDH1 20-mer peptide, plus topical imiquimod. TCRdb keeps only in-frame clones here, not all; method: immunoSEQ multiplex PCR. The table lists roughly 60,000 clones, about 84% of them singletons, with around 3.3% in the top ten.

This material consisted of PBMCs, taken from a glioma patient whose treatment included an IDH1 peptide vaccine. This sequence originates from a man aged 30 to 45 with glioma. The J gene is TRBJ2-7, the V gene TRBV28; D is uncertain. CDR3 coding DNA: TGTGCCAGCAGTGAATTGACCTACGACCCTTTAGGAGAGCAGTACTTC. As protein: CASSELTYDPLGEQYF.